Following are 7 T cell receptor beta chains from one sample sequenced in a study of blood T cell repertoires in COVID-19. TCRdb's copy holds only in-frame clones and misses some; the assay was immunoSEQ multiplex PCR. Here the sample spans over 95,000 clones, roughly 81% being singletons. The sequenced material came from peripheral blood. The receptors derive from a human donor in a cohort sampled during active COVID-19.

V usage is TRBV6-6 and J usage is TRBJ2-5, with a weak D call TRBD1 (6 bases). Germline assignment: CDR1 MNHNY and CDR2 SVGAGI (reference sequence). V was pared by 5 bases and J by 2 bases, with 12 bases between. The CDR3 consists of 14 residues. CDR3 bases: TGTGCCAGCAGTCCCTCGAGGGGGCAAGAGACCCAGTACTTC. It specifies CASSPSRGQETQYF.

The chain couples TRBV7-6 to TRBJ2-1, with 12 positions matching TRBD2. The CDR3 loop spans 17 amino acids. The V segment lost 1 base and the J segment 3 bases; nucleotides outside the gene matches: 4. The germline gives CDR1 SGHVS, CDR2 FNYEAQ. CDR3 sequence: CASSLEASGRGYNEQFF. CDR3 nucleotides: TGTGCCAGCAGCTTAGAGGCTAGCGGGAGGGGCTACAATGAGCAGTTCTTC.

The rearrangement links TRBV7-2 to TRBJ1-6; weak D call: TRBD1 (5 bases). The CDR3 is 15 residues long. Germline CDR1 is SGHTA and CDR2 is FQGNSA. V was trimmed by 3 bases and J by 6 bases, leaving 12 bases between them. The CDR3 sequence is CASSFRGVLNSPLHF. The CDR3 DNA sequence: TGTGCCAGCAGCTTTCGGGGGGTACTTAATTCACCCCTCCACTTT.

The gene calls are TRBV9 and TRBJ2-3; 8 bases align to TRBD2. The CDR3 covers 17 residues. V trimming: 4 bases; J trimming: 2 bases; junction bases outside the gene matches: 12. Looked up from germline, CDR1 is SGDLS and CDR2 is YYNGEE. The CDR3 is CASSSGLTSGNTDTQYF. The CDR3 region has the DNA TGTGCCAGCAGCTCCGGACTAACTAGCGGCAACACAGATACGCAGTATTTT.

The V and J genes are TRBV25-1 and TRBJ1-5; tentative D call: TRBD1 (5 bases). Germline CDR1 MGHDK, CDR2 SYGVNS. V lost 4 bases and J lost 7, with 17 bases in between. The CDR3 runs 15 residues. Here the CDR3 reads CASSGGDAGDQPQHF. The CDR3 bases are TGTGCCAGCAGTGGCGGTGATGCGGGGGACCAGCCCCAGCATTTT.

The chain joins TRBV6-5 to TRBJ1-2; D perhaps matches TRBD1 (5 bases). This CDR3 is built from 15 residues. The ends were cut back, 5 bases at V and 5 bases at J, with 18 bases in the middle. Germline V gene sequence: CDR1 MNHEY, CDR2 SVGAGI. CDR3 protein: CASSPRRGSLYGYTF. In nucleotides, the CDR3 is TGTGCCAGCAGTCCGAGGAGGGGCAGCCTTTATGGCTACACCTTC.

The J gene is TRBJ1-1, the V gene TRBV6-5; 7 nucleotides match TRBD1. CDR1 and CDR2 from the germline V gene are MNHEY and SVGAGI. The junction had 9 bases not matched to a gene; V was cut back by 6 bases and J by 11 bases. The CDR3 has 12 amino acids. The CDR3 DNA reads as TGTGCCAGCAGACTCCGACAGGGTCACGCTTTCTTT. Encoded protein: CASRLRQGHAFF.